These 27 T cell receptor beta chains were sequenced from one sample in a study of CD4 T cells in relation to SARS-CoV-2 and coronaviruses. These receptors lack a known antigen. Here immunoSEQ multiplex PCR was the method, and the copy in TCRdb shows in-frame clones only, minus some. The data contain approximately 15,000 clones, about 78% of them singletons. Unexposed donor CD4+ T cells date from 2011-2018, before the COVID-19 pandemic. After ten to eleven days of culture, CD4+ T cells were isolated. The specimen sequenced was CD4+ T cells from PBMCs, cultured in vitro. The receptors stem from a human donor in good health.

The V gene is TRBV14, the J gene TRBJ2-5; D perhaps matches TRBD2 (5 bases). This CDR3 has 14 residues. V lost 4 bases and J 4 bases, leaving 13 bases between the germline ends. CDR1 and CDR2 (germline): SGHDN, FVKESK. The CDR3: CASSPDLWGETQYF. Written as DNA, the CDR3 is TGTGCCAGCAGCCCGGACTTATGGGGAGAGACCCAGTACTTC.

The V and J genes are TRBV5-1 and TRBJ2-7, with 9 bases matching TRBD1. V shed 0 bases, J shed 2 bases, and the junction held 6 bases outside the gene matches. The germline V gene has CDR1 SGHRS and CDR2 YFSETQ. The CDR3 has 16 residues. The CDR3 nucleotides are TGCGCCAGCAGCTTGGTTTTCGGGACAGGGACCTACGAGCAGTACTTC. Its translation is CASSLVFGTGTYEQYF.

The chain joins TRBV10-3 to TRBJ2-2; D gene uncertain. The CDR3 contains 17 residues. The germline V gene encodes CDR1 ENHRY and CDR2 SYGVKD. The V gene lost 1 base and the J gene lost 0 bases, with 12 bases spanning the gap. The DNA of the CDR3 is TGTGCCATCAGTGAGTGGTCGGCAGATTCGAACACCGGGGAGCTGTTTTTT. Translation: CAISEWSADSNTGELFF.

In its sample, this clone was seen once. This sequence joins TRBV13 and TRBJ1-2; D not resolved. V dropped 5 bases and J dropped 7 bases, with 8 bases sitting between them. Per germline, CDR1 PRHDT and CDR2 FYEKMQ (reference sequence). CDR3 size: 11 residues. The CDR3 protein is CASSLLAGYTF. The CDR3 nucleotides read TGTGCCAGCAGCCTCCTCGCTGGCTACACCTTC. Complete variable domain (other parts from reference TRBV13 and TRBJ1-2): AAGVIQSPRHLIKEKRETATLKCYPIPRHDTVYWYQQGPGQDPQFLISFYEKMQSDKGSIPDRFSAQQFSDYHSELNMSSLELGDSALYFCASSLLAGYTFGSGTRLTVV.

V and J are TRBV5-1 and TRBJ2-3; TRBD2 is a possible D gene (6 bases). Germline V gives CDR1 SGHRS, CDR2 YFSETQ. The CDR3 extends over 15 amino acids. Trimming stripped 4 bases from V and 0 bases from J, with 12 bases between. CDR3 region: CASSLTSTSTDTQYF. The CDR3 DNA sequence: TGCGCCAGCAGCCTAACTAGCACAAGCACAGATACGCAGTATTTT.

The chain is built from TRBV19 and TRBJ2-1; 8 positions match TRBD1. The CDR3 extends over 15 amino acids. Germline V lookup: CDR1 LNHDA, CDR2 SQIVND (reference sequence). V lost 4 bases to trimming and J lost 3 bases; unmatched junction nucleotides: 5. The CDR3 loop reads CASSKDRDNYNEQFF. The CDR3 DNA is TGTGCCAGTAGTAAGGACAGGGATAACTACAATGAGCAGTTCTTC.

This clone was detected a few times. The V gene is TRBV3-1 (or the pseudogene TRBV3-2), the J gene TRBJ2-7; D is perhaps TRBD2 (5 bases). The CDR3 has 15 amino acids. The germline V and J ends were trimmed by 0 bases and 2 bases, with 11 bases remaining between them. Germline V gene lookup returns CDR1 LGHDT and CDR2 YNNKEL (reference sequence). The CDR3 sequence is CASSQDHGGTYEQYF. Here the CDR3 DNA reads TGTGCCAGCAGCCAAGATCACGGAGGAACCTACGAGCAGTACTTC.

CDR3 sequence: CASSQDLSPSGYNEQFF. The CDR3 nucleotides read TGCGCCAGCAGCCAAGATCTGAGCCCTAGCGGATACAATGAGCAGTTCTTC. This sequence joins TRBV4-1 and TRBJ2-1; 7 nucleotides align to TRBD2. The CDR3 spans 17 residues. The germline CDR1 and CDR2 sequences are MGHRA and YSYEKL. Losses at the gene ends were 0 bases for V and 4 bases for J; bases not matched to a gene: 9.

The rearrangement links TRBV7-2 to TRBJ2-6; D remains unclear. Trimming shortened V by 2 bases and J by 1 base, and 9 bases separated the two germline ends. Germline CDR1 reads SGHTA; CDR2 reads FQGNSA. The CDR3 spans 16 residues. The CDR3 reads CASSLFPGSGANVLTF. The CDR3 bases are TGTGCCAGCAGCTTATTTCCCGGGTCTGGGGCCAACGTCCTGACTTTC.

The chain combines TRBV9 with TRBJ1-6; 7 nucleotides agree with TRBD1. The V segment lost 4 bases and the J segment 8 bases; nucleotides outside the gene matches: 6. This CDR3 has 14 amino acids. The V gene's germline CDR1 is SGDLS and CDR2 YYNGEE. The DNA of the CDR3 is TGTGCCAGCAGCCCGACAGGGTGGGATTCACCCCTCCACTTT. This sequence encodes CASSPTGWDSPLHF.

This chain uses TRBV5-4 with TRBJ1-6; D gene uncertain. Germline CDR1 reads SGHNT; CDR2 reads YYREEE (reference sequence). V lost 0 bases, J lost 6 bases, and 7 bases lay in between. This CDR3 has 14 residues. The CDR3 nucleotides read TGTGCCAGCAGCTTGGTCCAGGTTAATTCACCCCTCCACTTT. Amino acid sequence: CASSLVQVNSPLHF.

This chain uses TRBV25-1 with TRBJ2-1; 7 bases are shared with TRBD2. The germline V gene encodes CDR1 MGHDK and CDR2 SYGVNS. The CDR3 is 16 residues long. With V trimmed by 6 bases and J by 4 bases, 12 bases remained unmatched. Written as DNA, the CDR3 is TGTGCCAGCAGGCCCAGGGAGGGATACACTTACAATGAGCAGTTCTTC. Its protein is CASRPREGYTYNEQFF.

The gene calls are TRBV6-5 and TRBJ2-7, with D possibly TRBD1 on 6 matching bases. The CDR3 has 13 amino acids. V lost 6 bases to trimming and J lost 5 bases, with 14 bases between them. Germline CDR1 reads MNHEY; CDR2 reads SVGAGI. The CDR3 loop reads CASRVQGPDEQYF. In nucleotides, the CDR3 is TGTGCCAGCAGGGTTCAGGGGCCGGACGAGCAGTACTTC.

The V and J genes are TRBV11-2 and TRBJ1-5; tentative D call: TRBD1 (5 bases). Germline values: CDR1 SGHAT, CDR2 FQNNGV. The CDR3 runs to 14 residues. With 5 bases removed from V and 7 bases from J, the gap between germline ends came to 15 bases. CDR3: CASSPIGAGQPQHF. The CDR3, as DNA: TGTGCCAGCAGCCCGATTGGGGCCGGGCAGCCCCAGCATTTT. The whole variable domain, filled in from reference TRBV11-2 and TRBJ1-5, reads EAGVAQSPRYKIIEKRQSVAFWCNPISGHATLYWYQQILGQGPKLLIQFQNNGVVDDSQLPKDRFSAERLKGVDSTLKIQPAKLEDSAVYLCASSPIGAGQPQHFGDGTRLSIL.

The rearrangement joins TRBV7-9 to TRBJ2-1; D is possibly TRBD2 (5 bases). The CDR3 contains 13 residues. Trimming pared 3 bases from V and 12 bases from J, leaving 15 bases between. CDR1 is SEHNR and CDR2 is FQNEAQ in the germline V gene (reference sequence). The CDR3 DNA is TGTGCCAGCAGCTTTGGACCCGCGGGTGTGCAGTTCTTC. The encoded protein is CASSFGPAGVQFF.

This chain uses TRBV2 with TRBJ2-2, with D tentatively TRBD1 (6 bases). There are 15 residues in the CDR3. The V gene lost 6 bases and the J gene lost 0 bases, with 11 bases spanning the gap. Germline CDR1 and CDR2: SNHLY and FYNNEI. The chain's CDR3 is CASRPGHTNTGELFF. CDR3 in DNA: TGTGCCAGCAGGCCGGGACATACGAACACCGGGGAGCTGTTTTTT.

This chain connects TRBV25-1 to TRBJ2-7; tentatively, D is TRBD2 (5 bases). This CDR3 comprises 15 residues. Trimming removed 7 bases from V and 0 bases from J, with 16 bases in between. CDR1 is MGHDK and CDR2 is SYGVNS in the germline V gene. As DNA, the CDR3 is TGTGCCAGCACCCCACTCGGGAAGGACTCCTACGAGCAGTACTTC. It encodes CASTPLGKDSYEQYF.

The V gene is TRBV29-1, the J gene TRBJ1-3, with D possibly being TRBD1 (5 bases). V was trimmed by 0 bases and J by 0 bases, leaving 12 bases between them. Germline V gene sequence: CDR1 SQVTM, CDR2 ANQGSEA. The CDR3 is made up of 16 amino acids. The CDR3 coding sequence is TGCAGCGTTGAAGATTTCGAGGGGAGCTCTGGAAACACCATATATTTT. It translates to CSVEDFEGSSGNTIYF.

This chain connects TRBV11-2 to TRBJ1-6, with unresolved D. V was trimmed by 2 bases and J by 9 bases, leaving 11 bases between them. CDR3 length equals 14 residues. Germline values: CDR1 SGHAT, CDR2 FQNNGV. CDR3 amino acids: CASSLPGSVSPLHF. Written as DNA, the CDR3 is TGTGCCAGCAGCTTACCGGGATCTGTTTCACCCCTCCACTTT.

V is TRBV5-1 and J is TRBJ2-7, with TRBD1 identical over 11 bases. Germline V gives CDR1 SGHRS, CDR2 YFSETQ. The CDR3 has 15 amino acids. The trim removed 1 base at V and 4 bases at J, leaving 4 bases unmatched. This CDR3 reads CASSLIGTGGYEQYF. The CDR3 coding sequence is TGCGCCAGCAGCTTGATCGGGACAGGGGGTTACGAGCAGTACTTC.

This chain uses TRBV19 with TRBJ2-4; a possible D gene is TRBD2 (5 bases). This CDR3 contains 13 residues. V was trimmed by 10 bases and J by 3 bases, leaving 13 bases between them. Looked up from germline, CDR1 is LNHDA and CDR2 is SQIVND (reference sequence). CDR3 sequence: CAKEGRGKNIQYF. The CDR3 region has the DNA TGTGCCAAGGAAGGGAGAGGCAAAAACATTCAGTACTTC. The full variable domain, with the rest looked up from reference TRBV19 and TRBJ2-4, is DGGITQSPKYLFRKEGQNVTLSCEQNLNHDAMYWYRQDPGQGLRLIYYSQIVNDFQKGDIAEGYSVSREKKESFPLTVTSAQKNPTAFYLCAKEGRGKNIQYFGAGTRLSVL.

This clone was recorded once. The chain recombines TRBV7-2 with TRBJ2-7, with 8 nucleotides matching TRBD2. Trimming removed 9 bases from V and 6 bases from J; junction bases left unmatched: 10. Germline CDR1 reads SGHTA; CDR2 reads FQGNSA. This CDR3 region has 13 residues. Written as DNA, the CDR3 is TGTGCCAGTCAGAGCGGGAGCGTGTTCGAGCAGTACTTC. It specifies CASQSGSVFEQYF.

The V and J genes are TRBV7-2 and TRBJ2-5, with 16 bases matching TRBD2. The CDR3 covers 16 residues. Germline V lookup: CDR1 SGHTA, CDR2 FQGNSA. V was pared by 3 bases and J by 5 bases, with 3 bases of the junction left unmatched. CDR3 DNA: TGTGCCAGCAGCTTGGGACTAGCGGGAGGGATGGAGACCCAGTACTTC. Its protein is CASSLGLAGGMETQYF.

The chain couples TRBV6-5 to TRBJ1-1; D perhaps matches TRBD1 (5 bases). The germline CDR1 and CDR2 sequences are MNHEY and SVGAGI. Trimming shortened V by 5 bases and J by 2 bases, and 12 bases separated the two germline ends. This CDR3 has 14 amino acids. In DNA form, the CDR3 reads TGTGCCAGCAGTACCACAGGCCGTAACACTGAAGCTTTCTTT. Translation gives CASSTTGRNTEAFF.

This sequence joins TRBV4-1 and TRBJ1-5, with D perhaps TRBD1 (6 bases). This CDR3 spans 15 amino acids. The germline V and J ends were trimmed by 0 bases and 7 bases, with 13 bases remaining between them. Germline CDR1 MGHRA, CDR2 YSYEKL. The CDR3 reads CASSQDWGQGQPQHF. CDR3 coding DNA: TGCGCCAGCAGCCAAGATTGGGGGCAGGGACAGCCCCAGCATTTT.

This clone appeared a single time. The chain joins TRBV5-1 to TRBJ2-1; D is uncertain. Germline CDR1 reads SGHRS; CDR2 reads YFSETQ. V was clipped by 4 bases and J by 6 bases, with 11 bases between them. The CDR3 has 13 residues. CDR3 in amino acids: CASSEASANEQFF. The CDR3 DNA is TGCGCCAGCAGCGAAGCCTCCGCCAATGAGCAGTTCTTC.

The chain links TRBV29-1 to TRBJ2-3; tentatively, D is TRBD1 (6 bases). This CDR3 comprises 12 residues. CDR1 is SQVTM and CDR2 is ANQGSEA in the germline V gene. V lost 8 bases, J lost 2 bases, and 11 bases lay in between. This chain's CDR3 is CSPRDNTDTQYF. The CDR3, as DNA: TGCAGCCCCCGGGACAACACAGATACGCAGTATTTT.